Reported below is one TCR beta chain. One end of the junction does not line up with germline, which may come from a read error. This entry is derived from a study of blood T cell repertoires in COVID-19. At the level of the study: Samples of COVID-19 (acute and convalescent) were obtained from the United States, Italy and Spain. The cDNA or gDNA used as material had been derived from T cells, B-cell-depleted T cells, or PBMCs.

Germline V gene data show CDR1 as SGHRS and CDR2 as YFSETQ. The CDR3 totals 17 residues. Original methodology: Scientists estimated how many nucleated cells there were by amplifying reference gene primers. Profiling relied on immunoSEQ multiplex PCR, and the TCRdb table lists in-frame clones only, not all of them. The D gene and trimming were derived from the DNA, and the V and J assignments and clone size from that table. The table records tens of thousands of clones, around 79% of them present only once. This rearrangement joins TRBV5-1 to TRBJ2-4; 11 nucleotides match TRBD2. The sequence was collected from a human donor in a cohort sampled during active COVID-19. The sample comprised peripheral blood. CDR3 in DNA: TGCGCCAGCAGCCCCCGGGGTAGCGGGAGGGCCACAAACATTCAGTACTTC. Its translation: CASSPRGSGRATNIQYF.